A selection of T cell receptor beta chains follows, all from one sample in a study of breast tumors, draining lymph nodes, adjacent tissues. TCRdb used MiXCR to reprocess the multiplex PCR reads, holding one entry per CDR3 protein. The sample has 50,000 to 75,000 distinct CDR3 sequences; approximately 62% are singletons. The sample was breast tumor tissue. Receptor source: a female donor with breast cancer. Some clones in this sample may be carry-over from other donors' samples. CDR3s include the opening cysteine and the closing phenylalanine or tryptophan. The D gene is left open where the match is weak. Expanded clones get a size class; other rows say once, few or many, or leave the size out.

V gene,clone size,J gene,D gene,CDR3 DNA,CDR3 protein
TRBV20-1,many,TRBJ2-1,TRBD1,TGCAGTGCTAGGGCCCCCGGGACAGCAATAGACAATGAGCAGTTCTTC,CSARAPGTAIDNEQFF
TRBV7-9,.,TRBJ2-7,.,.,CASSFYICSADSVAEQYF
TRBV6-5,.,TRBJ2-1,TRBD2,TGTGCCAGCAGTTATACACTAGCGGGGGTCAATGAGCAGTTCTTC,CASSYTLAGVNEQFF
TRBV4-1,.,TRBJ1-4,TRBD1,TGCGCCAGCAGCCAAGGACAGGGTCGTGAAAAACTGTTTTTT,CASSQGQGREKLFF
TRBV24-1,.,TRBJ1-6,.,TGTGCCACTGGACGGGACATTCTAAGGCTCCTCCACTTT,CATGRDILRLLHF
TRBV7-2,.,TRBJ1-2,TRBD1,TGTGCCAGCACTCGGCGAGGCAGGGGGGACGGCTACACCTTC,CASTRRGRGDGYTF
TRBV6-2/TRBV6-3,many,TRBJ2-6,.,TGTGCCAGCAGTTACGTGCTCTCTGGGGCCAACGTCCTGACTTTC,CASSYVLSGANVLTF
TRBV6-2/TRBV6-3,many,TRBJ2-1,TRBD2,TGTGCCACCCACCATGGTAGCGGGAAGTACAATGAGCAGTTCTTC,CATHHGSGKYNEQFF
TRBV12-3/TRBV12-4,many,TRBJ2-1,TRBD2,TGTGCCAGCAGTTTAGGAGGTCTAGCGGGAGTCGGCGATGAGCAGTTCTTC,CASSLGGLAGVGDEQFF
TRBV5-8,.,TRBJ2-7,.,TGTGCCAGCAGCCGGCGACGGACCTCCTACGAGCAGTACTTC,CASSRRRTSYEQYF
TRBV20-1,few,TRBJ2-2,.,TGCAGTGCCCGAGGGGTCGCGGGATGGACCGGGGAGCTGTTTTTT,CSARGVAGWTGELFF
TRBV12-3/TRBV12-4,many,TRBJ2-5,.,TGTGCCAGCAGCCCCGAACTAGCCCATCAAGAGACCCAGTACTTC,CASSPELAHQETQYF
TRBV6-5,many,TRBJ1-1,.,TGTGCCAGCAGACGGTCAGGCTACACTGAAGCTTTCTTT,CASRRSGYTEAFF
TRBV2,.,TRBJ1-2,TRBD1,TGTGCCAGCAGTGTTCGGGCAGGGGGCGTGTATGGCTACACCTTC,CASSVRAGGVYGYTF
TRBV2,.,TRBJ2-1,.,TGTGCCAGCATGGGTTTTAATGAGCAGTTCTTC,CASMGFNEQFF
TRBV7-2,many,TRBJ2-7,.,TGTGCCAGCAGCCAAGACAGGGCGGGGAACGAGCAGTACTTC,CASSQDRAGNEQYF
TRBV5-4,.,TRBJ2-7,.,TGTGCCAGCAGCTTGGGGGCCGTGCGCGAGCAGTACTTC,CASSLGAVREQYF
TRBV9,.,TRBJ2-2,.,TGTGCCAGCAGCGTAGTGGGGGCCGGGGAGCTGTTTTTT,CASSVVGAGELFF
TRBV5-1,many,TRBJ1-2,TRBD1,TGCGCCAGCAGCGAGACAGGGGATAACTATGGCTACACCTTC,CASSETGDNYGYTF
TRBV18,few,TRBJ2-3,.,TGTGCCAGCTCACCCCAACAGGGCACAGATACGCAGTATTTT,CASSPQQGTDTQYF
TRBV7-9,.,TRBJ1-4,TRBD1,TGTGCCAGCAGCGATTACAGGGGTGAAAAACTGTTTTTT,CASSDYRGEKLFF